This note documents a single TCR beta chain sequence. The data are from a study of blood T cells in healthy people across ages. Across the whole study: Template switching caught about one barcoded beta molecule for each two T cells.

A sample-barcoded 5' primer and a J-beta primer mix were used in a second PCR of roughly 7 to 11 cycles. MiXCR, applied by TCRdb to the 5' RACE reads, yields one record per CDR3 protein. The top ten hold about 20% of the sample, which has more than 650,000 distinct CDR3 sequences, about 20% seen once. Germline assignment: CDR1 MNHNY and CDR2 SVGAGI (reference sequence). This CDR3 comprises 13 residues. Trimming took 7 bases from V and 0 from J, leaving 10 bases between them. The receptor's source is a man between 65 and 80 years old in good health. What was sequenced was blood. The chain recombines TRBV6-6 with TRBJ2-7, with D perhaps being TRBD1 or TRBD2 (5 bases each). The CDR3 DNA is TGTGCCAGCAACTCCGGGGCCTCCTACGAGCAGTACTTC. It codes for CASNSGASYEQYF.